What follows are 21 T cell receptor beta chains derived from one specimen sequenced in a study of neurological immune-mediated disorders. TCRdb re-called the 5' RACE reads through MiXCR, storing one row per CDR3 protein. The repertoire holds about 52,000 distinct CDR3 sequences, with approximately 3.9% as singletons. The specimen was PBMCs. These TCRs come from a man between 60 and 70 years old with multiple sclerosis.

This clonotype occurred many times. DNA of the CDR3: TGTGCCACCAGTTCCCGATACAATGAGCAGTTCTTC. This encodes CATSSRYNEQFF. The chain employs TRBV24-1 and TRBJ2-1; D is undetermined. V was pared by 6 bases and J by 4 bases, with 6 bases between. This CDR3 is built from 12 residues. Germline CDR1 reads KGHDR; CDR2 reads SFDVKD.

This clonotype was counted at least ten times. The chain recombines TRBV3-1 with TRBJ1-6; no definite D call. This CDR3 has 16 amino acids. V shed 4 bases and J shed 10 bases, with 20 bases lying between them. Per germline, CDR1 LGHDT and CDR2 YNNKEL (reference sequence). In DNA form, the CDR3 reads TGTGCCAGCAGCCCCGGCTTAGCTCTTGCGGCGTCACCCCTCCACTTT. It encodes CASSPGLALAASPLHF.

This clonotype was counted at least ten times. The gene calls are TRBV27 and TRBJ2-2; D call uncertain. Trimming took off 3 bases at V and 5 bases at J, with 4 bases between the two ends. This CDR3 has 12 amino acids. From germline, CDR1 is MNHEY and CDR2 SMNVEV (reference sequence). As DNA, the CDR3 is TGTGCCAGCAGTTTCGGAACCGGGGAGCTGTTTTTT. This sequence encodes CASSFGTGELFF.

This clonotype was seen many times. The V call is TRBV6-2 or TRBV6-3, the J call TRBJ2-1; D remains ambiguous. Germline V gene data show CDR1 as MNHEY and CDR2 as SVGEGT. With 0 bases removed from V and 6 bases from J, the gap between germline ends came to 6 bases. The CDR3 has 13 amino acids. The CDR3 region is CASSYSKVNEQFF. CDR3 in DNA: TGTGCCAGCAGTTACTCAAAAGTCAATGAGCAGTTCTTC.

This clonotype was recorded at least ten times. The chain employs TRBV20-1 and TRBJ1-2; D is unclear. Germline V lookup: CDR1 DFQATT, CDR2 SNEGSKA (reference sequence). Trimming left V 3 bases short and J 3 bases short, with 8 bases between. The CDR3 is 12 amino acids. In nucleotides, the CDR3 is TGCAGTGCTAGCCAGGAAGACTATGGCTACACCTTC. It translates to CSASQEDYGYTF.

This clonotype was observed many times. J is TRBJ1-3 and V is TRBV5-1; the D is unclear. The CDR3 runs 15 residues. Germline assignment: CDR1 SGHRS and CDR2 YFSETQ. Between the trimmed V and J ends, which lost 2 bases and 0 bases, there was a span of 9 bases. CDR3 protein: CASSFDGRSGNTIYF. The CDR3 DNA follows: TGCGCCAGCAGCTTCGACGGTCGCTCTGGAAACACCATATATTTT.

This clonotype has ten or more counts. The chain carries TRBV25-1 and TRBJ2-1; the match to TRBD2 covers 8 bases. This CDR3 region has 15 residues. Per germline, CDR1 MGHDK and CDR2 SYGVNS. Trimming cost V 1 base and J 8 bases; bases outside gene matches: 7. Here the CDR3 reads CASSESETSVDEQFF. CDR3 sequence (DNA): TGTGCCAGCAGTGAATCCGAGACTAGCGTGGATGAGCAGTTCTTC. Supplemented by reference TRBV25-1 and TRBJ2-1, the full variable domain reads EADIYQTPRYLVIGTGKKITLECSQTMGHDKMYWYQQDPGMELHLIHYSYGVNSTEKGDLSSESTVSRIRTEHFPLTLESARPSHTSQYLCASSESETSVDEQFFGPGTRLTVL.

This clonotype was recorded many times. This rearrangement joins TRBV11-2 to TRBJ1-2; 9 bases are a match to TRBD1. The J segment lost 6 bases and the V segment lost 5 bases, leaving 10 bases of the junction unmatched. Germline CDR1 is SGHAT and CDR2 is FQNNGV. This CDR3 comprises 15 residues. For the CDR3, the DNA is TGTGCCAGCAGCCAACCTACAGGGGGCGGCCATGGCTACACCTTC. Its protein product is CASSQPTGGGHGYTF.

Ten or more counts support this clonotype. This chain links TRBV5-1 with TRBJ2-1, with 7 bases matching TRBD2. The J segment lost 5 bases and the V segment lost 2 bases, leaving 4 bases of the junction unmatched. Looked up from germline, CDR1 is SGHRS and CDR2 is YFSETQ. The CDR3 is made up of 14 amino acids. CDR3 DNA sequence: TGCGCCAGCAGCTTCCCTCTAGCGGACAATGAGCAGTTCTTC. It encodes CASSFPLADNEQFF.

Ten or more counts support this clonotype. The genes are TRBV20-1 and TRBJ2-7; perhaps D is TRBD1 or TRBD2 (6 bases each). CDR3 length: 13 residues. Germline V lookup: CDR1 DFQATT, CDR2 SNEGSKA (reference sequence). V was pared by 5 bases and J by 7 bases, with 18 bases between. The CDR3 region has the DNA TGCAGTGCTCCGAGGGGGGAAGCTAGTGAGCAGTACTTC. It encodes CSAPRGEASEQYF.

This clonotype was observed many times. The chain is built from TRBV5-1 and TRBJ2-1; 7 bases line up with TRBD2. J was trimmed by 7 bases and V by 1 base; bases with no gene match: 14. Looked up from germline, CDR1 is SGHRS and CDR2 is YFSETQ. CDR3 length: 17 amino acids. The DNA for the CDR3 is TGCGCCAGCAGCTTGAGTCTAGCGGCTGCTCTGGGGAATGAGCAGTTCTTC. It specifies CASSLSLAAALGNEQFF.

The DNA for the CDR3 is TGCGCCAGCAGCCACGTGGCCGGCACGGCAGATACGCAGTATTTT. Translation: CASSHVAGTADTQYF. The chain employs TRBV4-1 and TRBJ2-3; no clear D. CDR1 is MGHRA and CDR2 is YSYEKL in the germline V gene. Trimming left V 3 bases short and J 4 bases short, with 14 bases between. This CDR3 comprises 15 residues.

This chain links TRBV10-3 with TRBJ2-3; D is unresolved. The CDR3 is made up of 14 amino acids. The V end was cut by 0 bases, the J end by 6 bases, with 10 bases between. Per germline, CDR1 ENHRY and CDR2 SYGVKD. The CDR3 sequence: CAISESLPPDTQYF. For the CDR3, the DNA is TGTGCCATCAGTGAGTCGCTACCTCCGGATACGCAGTATTTT.

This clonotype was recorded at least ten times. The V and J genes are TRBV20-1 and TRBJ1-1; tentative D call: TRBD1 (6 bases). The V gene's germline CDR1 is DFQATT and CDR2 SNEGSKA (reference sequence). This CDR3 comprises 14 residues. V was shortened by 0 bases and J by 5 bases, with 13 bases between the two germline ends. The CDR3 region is CSAREQGRGTEAFF. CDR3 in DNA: TGCAGTGCTAGAGAGCAGGGGAGGGGGACTGAAGCTTTCTTT.

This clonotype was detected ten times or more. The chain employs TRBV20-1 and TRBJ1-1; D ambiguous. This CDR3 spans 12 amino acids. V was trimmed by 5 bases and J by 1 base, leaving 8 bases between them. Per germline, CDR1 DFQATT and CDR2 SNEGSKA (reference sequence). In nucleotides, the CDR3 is TGCAGTGCTCCTCTTAGGAACACTGAAGCTTTCTTT. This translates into CSAPLRNTEAFF.

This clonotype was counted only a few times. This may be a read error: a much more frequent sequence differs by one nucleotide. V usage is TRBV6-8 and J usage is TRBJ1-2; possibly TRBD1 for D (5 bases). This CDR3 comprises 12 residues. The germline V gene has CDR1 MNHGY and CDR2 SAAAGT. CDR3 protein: CDSMTVQYGYTF. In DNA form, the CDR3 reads TGTGACAGCATGACAGTACAATATGGCTACACCTTC.

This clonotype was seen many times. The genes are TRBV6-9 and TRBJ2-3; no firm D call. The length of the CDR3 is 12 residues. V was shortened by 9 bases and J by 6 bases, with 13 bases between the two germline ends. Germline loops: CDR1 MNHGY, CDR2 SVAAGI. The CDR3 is CASKLKWDTQYF. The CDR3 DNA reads TGTGCCAGTAAACTGAAGTGGGATACGCAGTATTTT.

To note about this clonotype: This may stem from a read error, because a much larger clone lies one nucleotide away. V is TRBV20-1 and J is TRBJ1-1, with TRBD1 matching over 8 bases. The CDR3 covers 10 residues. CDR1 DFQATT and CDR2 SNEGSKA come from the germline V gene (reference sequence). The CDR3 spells CGQGSDEAFF. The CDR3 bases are TGTGGACAGGGTAGTGATGAAGCTTTCTTT.

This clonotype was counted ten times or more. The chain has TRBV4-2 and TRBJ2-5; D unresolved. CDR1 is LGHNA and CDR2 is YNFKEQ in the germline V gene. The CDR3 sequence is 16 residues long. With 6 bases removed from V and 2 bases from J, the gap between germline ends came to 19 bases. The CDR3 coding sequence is TGTGCCAGCAGTCGAGGTGAAGCGAGCGAGCAAGAGACCCAGTACTTC. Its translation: CASSRGEASEQETQYF.

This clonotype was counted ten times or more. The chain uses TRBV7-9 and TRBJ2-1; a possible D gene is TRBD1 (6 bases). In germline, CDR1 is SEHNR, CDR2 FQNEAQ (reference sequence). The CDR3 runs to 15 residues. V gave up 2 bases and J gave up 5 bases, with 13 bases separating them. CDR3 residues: CASSLFWGQNNEQFF. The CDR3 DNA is TGTGCCAGCAGCTTATTTTGGGGGCAGAACAATGAGCAGTTCTTC.

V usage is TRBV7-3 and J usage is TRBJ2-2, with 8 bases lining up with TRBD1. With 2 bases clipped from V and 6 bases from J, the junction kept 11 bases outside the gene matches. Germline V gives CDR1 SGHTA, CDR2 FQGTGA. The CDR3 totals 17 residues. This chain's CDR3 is CASSLLPRDRRAGELFF. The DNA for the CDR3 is TGTGCCAGCAGCTTACTCCCCCGGGACAGGCGGGCCGGGGAGCTGTTTTTT.